This T cell receptor beta chain was recorded in a study of blood T cell repertoires in COVID-19. The table came from immunoSEQ multiplex PCR; TCRdb's copy has only in-frame clones and leaves some out. The sample has some 250,000 clones, around 80% seen once. CDR3 size: 16 residues. The germline V gene has CDR1 LGHDT and CDR2 YNNKEL (reference sequence). The germline V and J ends were trimmed by 1 base and 2 bases, with 14 bases remaining between them. In this sample, this clone turned up once. Sample: peripheral blood. This TCR was sampled from a woman between 18 and 29 years old with acute or convalescent COVID-19. This chain joins TRBV3-1 (or the pseudogene TRBV3-2) and TRBJ1-2; D call uncertain. The CDR3 DNA follows: TGTGCCAGCAGCCAAGGAGGCAGCGCACGGAACTATGGCTACACCTTC. Translating gives CASSQGGSARNYGYTF.